This is a list of T cell receptor beta chains from one sample in a study of post-analysis software for immune sequencing data. TCRdb used MiXCR to reprocess the PCR reads, holding one entry per CDR3 protein. The sample includes around 770,000 distinct CDR3 sequences, 46% of them seen just once. Source material: blood. The receptors were gathered from a girl aged 10-17 years with multiple sclerosis. Each CDR3 is given with its conserved first and last residue. Where a row states a size, it is once, few, many or the class of an expanded clone; other rows omit it.

cdr3_aa: CASSFRSGRYQETQYF
cdr3_length: 16
clone_size: few
v_call: TRBV7-2

cdr3_aa: CASSFPGTSGRSSPDTQYF
cdr3_length: 19
clone_size: few
v_call: TRBV7-9

cdr3_aa: CASSRRTSGSTDTQYF
cdr3_length: 16
clone_size: few
v_call: TRBV3-1

cdr3_aa: CSMTSGSKNEQFF
cdr3_length: 13
clone_size: -
v_call: TRBV29-1

cdr3_aa: CSASDRSLTTIGETQYF
cdr3_length: 17
clone_size: -
v_call: TRBV20-1

cdr3_aa: CSAGILAGSHNEQFF
cdr3_length: 15
clone_size: -
v_call: TRBV20-1

cdr3_aa: CASSQDLSSYTF
cdr3_length: 12
clone_size: -
v_call: TRBV3-1

cdr3_aa: CASSESGSFGDTQYF
cdr3_length: 15
clone_size: -
v_call: TRBV2

cdr3_aa: CASSPPLRDEQFF
cdr3_length: 13
clone_size: -
v_call: TRBV13

cdr3_aa: CASSWGGSYGYTF
cdr3_length: 13
clone_size: -
v_call: TRBV27

cdr3_aa: CSVEGGTFSGANVLTF
cdr3_length: 16
clone_size: few
v_call: TRBV29-1

cdr3_aa: CSVDGVERRRSNEQFF
cdr3_length: 16
clone_size: -
v_call: TRBV29-1

cdr3_aa: CSARVPTSGRDTQYF
cdr3_length: 15
clone_size: few
v_call: TRBV20-1

cdr3_aa: CSVEDWDREEDYGYTF
cdr3_length: 16
clone_size: -
v_call: TRBV29-1

cdr3_aa: CASSLTSALIRPYEQYF
cdr3_length: 17
clone_size: few
v_call: TRBV6-2/TRBV6-3

cdr3_aa: CASQVKASGSTYEQYF
cdr3_length: 16
clone_size: -
v_call: TRBV6-6

cdr3_aa: CSGPDAHNEQCF
cdr3_length: 12
clone_size: -
v_call: TRBV20-1

cdr3_aa: CASTTAEGFGETQYF
cdr3_length: 15
clone_size: -
v_call: TRBV12-3/TRBV12-4

cdr3_aa: CASSLEDSLDEQYF
cdr3_length: 14
clone_size: -
v_call: TRBV11-2

cdr3_aa: CSARDLNGTLTDTQYF
cdr3_length: 16
clone_size: -
v_call: TRBV20-1

cdr3_aa: CASSYSGASNYGYTF
cdr3_length: 15
clone_size: -
v_call: TRBV6-5

cdr3_aa: CASSLEGSPYEQYF
cdr3_length: 14
clone_size: many
v_call: TRBV7-2

cdr3_aa: CASSQDGGLGIDEQFF
cdr3_length: 16
clone_size: -
v_call: TRBV4-3

cdr3_aa: CASSHARGRARYEQFF
cdr3_length: 16
clone_size: -
v_call: TRBV14

cdr3_aa: CASSYSVDTLTNEQFF
cdr3_length: 16
clone_size: -
v_call: TRBV6-2/TRBV6-3

cdr3_aa: CAIRRASGRGTDTQYF
cdr3_length: 16
clone_size: few
v_call: TRBV2

cdr3_aa: CASSFGRLPGEQYF
cdr3_length: 14
clone_size: -
v_call: TRBV5-1

cdr3_aa: CSAREKKSIFPGTEAFF
cdr3_length: 17
clone_size: -
v_call: TRBV20-1

cdr3_aa: CAISEFPQSGAISEAFF
cdr3_length: 17
clone_size: -
v_call: TRBV10-3

cdr3_aa: CASSEAPDTQYF
cdr3_length: 12
clone_size: -
v_call: TRBV9

cdr3_aa: CASSDPGGTVLYEQYF
cdr3_length: 16
clone_size: -
v_call: TRBV6-6

cdr3_aa: CASSYWLSEQYF
cdr3_length: 12
clone_size: -
v_call: TRBV6-2/TRBV6-3

cdr3_aa: CSASTGATYEQYF
cdr3_length: 13
clone_size: -
v_call: TRBV20-1

cdr3_aa: CASGSQGYEQYF
cdr3_length: 12
clone_size: few
v_call: TRBV12-5

cdr3_aa: CASSFLFNTGELFF
cdr3_length: 14
clone_size: -
v_call: TRBV5-6

cdr3_aa: CSVAPFSENTEAFF
cdr3_length: 14
clone_size: few
v_call: TRBV29-1

cdr3_aa: CAIRRQGRGEQFF
cdr3_length: 13
clone_size: few
v_call: TRBV10-3

cdr3_aa: CASRDGGRDEQYF
cdr3_length: 13
clone_size: -
v_call: TRBV27

cdr3_aa: CASSLDNRNYGYTF
cdr3_length: 14
clone_size: few
v_call: TRBV5-1

cdr3_aa: CASGIGASQGAYEQFF
cdr3_length: 16
clone_size: -
v_call: TRBV5-5

cdr3_aa: CASSRHADGANVLTF
cdr3_length: 15
clone_size: -
v_call: TRBV5-1

cdr3_aa: CASGWNPVDSSYNEQFF
cdr3_length: 17
clone_size: -
v_call: TRBV12-5

cdr3_aa: CASSYSRLAGDGELFF
cdr3_length: 16
clone_size: -
v_call: TRBV6-6

cdr3_aa: CASSFSGTNQPQHF
cdr3_length: 14
clone_size: -
v_call: TRBV12-3/TRBV12-4

cdr3_aa: CASSSGTGLVYGYTF
cdr3_length: 15
clone_size: -
v_call: TRBV12-3/TRBV12-4

cdr3_aa: CASPLVGSYGQYF
cdr3_length: 13
clone_size: -
v_call: TRBV6-4

cdr3_aa: CSVGGQGAYYEQYF
cdr3_length: 14
clone_size: -
v_call: TRBV29-1

cdr3_aa: CASSKGGQGNEQFF
cdr3_length: 14
clone_size: once
v_call: TRBV7-8

cdr3_aa: CASSLSSGNIYEQYF
cdr3_length: 15
clone_size: -
v_call: TRBV27

cdr3_aa: CASSMSASYEQYF
cdr3_length: 13
clone_size: few
v_call: TRBV19

cdr3_aa: CASSSSTTNQETQYF
cdr3_length: 15
clone_size: few
v_call: TRBV7-3

cdr3_aa: CASSLGRREIYGYTF
cdr3_length: 15
clone_size: -
v_call: TRBV13

cdr3_aa: CASSLGPPLAGGEQFF
cdr3_length: 16
clone_size: many
v_call: TRBV7-2

cdr3_aa: CASSLRLTGPPYGYTF
cdr3_length: 16
clone_size: few
v_call: TRBV7-2

cdr3_aa: CSGNLAGVYNEQFF
cdr3_length: 14
clone_size: -
v_call: TRBV29-1

cdr3_aa: CATLSTGSTEAFF
cdr3_length: 13
clone_size: -
v_call: TRBV27

cdr3_aa: CSVLQGDYEQYF
cdr3_length: 12
clone_size: -
v_call: TRBV29-1

cdr3_aa: CASSDTTPGLAGQYYEQYF
cdr3_length: 19
clone_size: few
v_call: TRBV4-2